Below, one T cell receptor beta chain is given with its context. Its binding antigen is unknown. No base qualities exist here, and no much larger clone lies one base off it. Each collaborating institution followed its own protocols to collect whole blood in K2EDTA tubes. For TCRbeta analysis, collaborators shipped samples in one of three forms: frozen whole blood, isolated PBMCs, or DNA extracted from either of those sample types. CDR1 and CDR2, per the germline V gene, are SGHVS and FQNEAQ. Trimming removed 3 bases from V and 2 bases from J, leaving 8 bases between the germline ends. The CDR3, cysteine through phenylalanine, is 13 amino acids long. Of all the DNA, just the CDR3 is kept, 39 bases in frame from base 1. The sample is drawn from a study of blood T cell repertoires in COVID-19 (dated by TCRdb to 2018 to 2021). Regarding the research as a whole: Samples covering the acute and convalescent phases of COVID-19 were provided by collaborators in the United States, Italy and Spain. The prospective study material was composed of cDNA or gDNA derived from T cells, B-cell-depleted T cells, or PBMCs. Deeply sampled blood TCRbeta repertoires from subjects exposed to, actively infected with, or recovered from COVID-19 were included in the dataset. The repertoires were released in a freely available public database intended as a resource for research on the immune response to SARS-CoV-2. The samples were drawn from two sources: the first 160 participants of the ongoing ImmuneRACE study, and 1,000 to 1,500 subjects contributed by 6 global collaborators. Sample metadata almost always included a de-identified subject ID, COVID-19 status, age in years and sex. Where HLA class I and class II types were available, the types were taken from metadata supplied by the sample provider, not from assay-based typing.

Results and caveats for the whole study, not just this receptor: The amount of clinical and demographic metadata varied by source and participant and was provided uncurated.

The immunoSEQ Assay, a bias-controlled multiplex PCR, was used to amplify TCRbeta CDR3 regions from genomic DNA. Turning to the authors' computational methods: Nucleated cell counts per sample were estimated from amplification of reference gene primers within the assay. To quantify the absolute abundance of each unique TCRbeta CDR3 rearrangement, sequence reads were collapsed and filtered. For each sample, productive Simpson clonality was calculated by taking the square root of Simpson's diversity index across productive rearrangements. TCRdb's version of the immuneACCESS table is confined to in-frame rearrangements and falls short of the full clone set. An unresolved V gene accounts for under half of the shortfall where checked; the remainder is of unknown origin. V and J calls and clone size are given by that table; D and trimming were obtained from the DNA. This sample has 300,000 to 450,000 clones in its table, and approximately 80% of those were observed once. Jointly, the top ten make up more than 0.85% of the sample.

The sample was peripheral blood. The chain employs TRBV7-8 and TRBJ2-7; the D gene identity is not certain. This clonotype was sampled from a human donor with acute or convalescent COVID-19. The donor label of this sample is uncertain. CDR3 region: CASSFPETYEQYF. The sequenced DNA: TGTGCCAGCAGCTTTCCTGAGACCTACGAGCAGTACTTC.